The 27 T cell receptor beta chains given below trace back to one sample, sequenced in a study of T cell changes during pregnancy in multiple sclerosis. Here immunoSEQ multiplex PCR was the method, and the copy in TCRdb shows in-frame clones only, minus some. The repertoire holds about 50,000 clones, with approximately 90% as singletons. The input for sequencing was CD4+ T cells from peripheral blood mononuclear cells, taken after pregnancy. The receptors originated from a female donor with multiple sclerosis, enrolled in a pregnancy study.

The CDR3 region is CASSPGQGQYF. The CDR3 bases are TGTGCCAGCAGTCCAGGACAGGGACAGTATTTT. This chain links TRBV27 with TRBJ2-3, with TRBD1 matching 8 bases. Germline trimming cut 5 bases from V and 12 bases from J; bases unmatched to any gene: 4. CDR3 size: 11 residues. Germline V CDR1 and CDR2: MNHEY, SMNVEV (reference sequence).

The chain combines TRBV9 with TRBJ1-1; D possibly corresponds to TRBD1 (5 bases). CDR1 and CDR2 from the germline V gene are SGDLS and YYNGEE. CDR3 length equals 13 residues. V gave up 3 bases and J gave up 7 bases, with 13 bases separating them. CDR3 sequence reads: CASSAGAGVEAFF. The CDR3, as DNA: TGTGCCAGCAGCGCCGGGGCGGGGGTTGAAGCTTTCTTT.

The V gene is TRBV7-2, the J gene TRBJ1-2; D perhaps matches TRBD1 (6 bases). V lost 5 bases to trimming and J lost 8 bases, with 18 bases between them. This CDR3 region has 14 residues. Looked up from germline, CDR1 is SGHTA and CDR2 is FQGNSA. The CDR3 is CASSPRPRQDGYTF. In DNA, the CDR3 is TGTGCCAGCAGCCCACGGCCCAGACAGGACGGCTACACCTTC.

The DNA of the CDR3 is TGTGCCAGCAGGGGGACTAGCGGGTCCTACGAGCAGTACTTC. It encodes CASRGTSGSYEQYF. The chain couples TRBV2 to TRBJ2-7; 12 bases match TRBD2. The CDR3 runs 14 residues. V lost 6 bases and J lost 1; bases outside the gene matches: 1. CDR1 SNHLY and CDR2 FYNNEI come from the germline V gene.

The CDR3 nucleotides read TGTGCCAGCAGCGTAACACAACCCGGGGAGCTGTTTTTT. Protein: CASSVTQPGELFF. The V gene is TRBV9, the J gene TRBJ2-2; D gene unclear. V was cut by 1 base and J by 6 bases, with 7 bases left in between. Germline V gives CDR1 SGDLS, CDR2 YYNGEE. This CDR3 comprises 13 residues.

The CDR3 region is CASSLPPASGSGTDTQYF. The CDR3 nucleotides are TGCGCCAGCAGCTTGCCCCCGGCTAGCGGGAGTGGCACAGATACGCAGTATTTT. This chain connects TRBV5-1 to TRBJ2-3; 10 bases align to TRBD2. J was trimmed by 1 base and V by 1 base; bases with no gene match: 9. Germline assignment: CDR1 SGHRS and CDR2 YFSETQ. The CDR3 runs 18 residues.

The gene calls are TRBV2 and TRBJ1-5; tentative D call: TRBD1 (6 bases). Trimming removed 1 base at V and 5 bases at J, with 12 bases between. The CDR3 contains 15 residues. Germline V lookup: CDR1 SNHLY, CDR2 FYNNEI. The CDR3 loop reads CASSEGLGQHQPQHF. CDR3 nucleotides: TGTGCCAGCAGTGAAGGTCTCGGACAGCATCAGCCCCAGCATTTT.

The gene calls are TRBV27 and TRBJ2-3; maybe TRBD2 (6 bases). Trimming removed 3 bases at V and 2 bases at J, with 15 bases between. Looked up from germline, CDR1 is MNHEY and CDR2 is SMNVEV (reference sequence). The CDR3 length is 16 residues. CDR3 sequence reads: CASSFRSVLATDTQYF. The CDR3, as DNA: TGTGCCAGCAGTTTTCGATCGGTACTAGCCACAGATACGCAGTATTTT.

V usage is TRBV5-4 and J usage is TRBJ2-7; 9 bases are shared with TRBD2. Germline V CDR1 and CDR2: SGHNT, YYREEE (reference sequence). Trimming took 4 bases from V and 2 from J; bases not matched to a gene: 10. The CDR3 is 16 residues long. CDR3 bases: TGTGCCAGCAGCCACGGGGGGGCTAGCGGGACCTACGAGCAGTACTTC. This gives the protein CASSHGGASGTYEQYF.

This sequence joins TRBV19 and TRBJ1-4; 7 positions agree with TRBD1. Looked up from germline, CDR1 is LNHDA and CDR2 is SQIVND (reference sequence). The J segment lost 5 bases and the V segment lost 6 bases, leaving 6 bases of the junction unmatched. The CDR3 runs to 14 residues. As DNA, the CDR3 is TGTGCCAGTAGGGCCCAGGGGGAGAATGAAAAACTGTTTTTT. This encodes CASRAQGENEKLFF. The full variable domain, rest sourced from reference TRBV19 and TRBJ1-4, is DGGITQSPKYLFRKEGQNVTLSCEQNLNHDAMYWYRQDPGQGLRLIYYSQIVNDFQKGDIAEGYSVSREKKESFPLTVTSAQKNPTAFYLCASRAQGENEKLFFGSGTQLSVL.

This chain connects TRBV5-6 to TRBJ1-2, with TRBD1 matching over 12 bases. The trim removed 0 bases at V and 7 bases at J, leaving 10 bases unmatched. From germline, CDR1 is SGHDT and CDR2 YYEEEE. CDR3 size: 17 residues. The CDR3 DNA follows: TGTGCCAGCAGCTTGGTCGCGGGACAGGGGGCAGCCGGTGGCTACACCTTC. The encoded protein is CASSLVAGQGAAGGYTF.

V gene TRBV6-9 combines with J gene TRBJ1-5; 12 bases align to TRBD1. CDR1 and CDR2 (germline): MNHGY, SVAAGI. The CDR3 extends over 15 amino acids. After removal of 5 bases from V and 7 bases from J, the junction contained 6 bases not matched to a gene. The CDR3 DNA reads TGTGCCAGCAGTGCTGGGACAGGGGGCAGGCAGCCCCAGCATTTT. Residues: CASSAGTGGRQPQHF.

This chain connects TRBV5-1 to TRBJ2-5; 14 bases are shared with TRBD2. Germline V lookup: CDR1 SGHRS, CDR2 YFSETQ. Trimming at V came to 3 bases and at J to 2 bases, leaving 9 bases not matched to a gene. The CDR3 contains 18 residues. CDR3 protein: CASSSGLAGALYQETQYF. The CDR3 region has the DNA TGCGCCAGCAGCTCGGGACTAGCGGGAGCCTTATATCAAGAGACCCAGTACTTC.

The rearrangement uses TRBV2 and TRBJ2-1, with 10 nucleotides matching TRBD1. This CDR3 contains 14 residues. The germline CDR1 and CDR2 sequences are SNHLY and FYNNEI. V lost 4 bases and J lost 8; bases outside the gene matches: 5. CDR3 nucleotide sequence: TGTGCCAGCAGTGCTAGGACAGGGGGATATGAGCAGTTCTTC. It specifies CASSARTGGYEQFF.

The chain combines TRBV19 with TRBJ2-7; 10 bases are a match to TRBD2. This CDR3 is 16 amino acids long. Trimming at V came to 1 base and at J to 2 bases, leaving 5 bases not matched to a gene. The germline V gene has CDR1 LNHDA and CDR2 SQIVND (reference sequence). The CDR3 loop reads CASSIVGTSGTYEQYF. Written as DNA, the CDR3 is TGTGCCAGTAGTATAGTAGGTACTAGCGGGACCTACGAGCAGTACTTC.

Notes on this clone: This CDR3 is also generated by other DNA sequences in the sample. CDR3 bases: TGCGCCAGCAGCTTGGCAGGGAACGAAAAACTGTTTTTT. As protein: CASSLAGNEKLFF. The gene calls are TRBV5-1 and TRBJ1-4, with D possibly matching TRBD1 (5 bases). This CDR3 has 13 amino acids. CDR1 and CDR2 (germline): SGHRS, YFSETQ. Trimming shortened V by 0 bases and J by 8 bases, and 8 bases separated the two germline ends.

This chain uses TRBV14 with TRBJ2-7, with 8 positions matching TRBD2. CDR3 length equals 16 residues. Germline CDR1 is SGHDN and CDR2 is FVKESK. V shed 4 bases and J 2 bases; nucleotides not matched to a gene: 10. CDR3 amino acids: CASSPAKREFPYEQYF. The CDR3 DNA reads TGTGCCAGCAGCCCAGCTAAGCGGGAGTTTCCCTACGAGCAGTACTTC.

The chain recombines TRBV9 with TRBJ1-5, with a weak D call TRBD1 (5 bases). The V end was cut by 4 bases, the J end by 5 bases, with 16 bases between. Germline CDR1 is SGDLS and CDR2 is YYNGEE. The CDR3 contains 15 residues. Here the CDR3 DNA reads TGTGCCAGCAGCTCGGGTCTAGGACAAGATCAGCCCCAGCATTTT. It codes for CASSSGLGQDQPQHF.

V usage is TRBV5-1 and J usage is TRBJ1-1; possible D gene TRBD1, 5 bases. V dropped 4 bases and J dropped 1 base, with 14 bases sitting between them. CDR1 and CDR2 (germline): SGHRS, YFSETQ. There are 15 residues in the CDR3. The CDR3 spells CASSLPGGTNTEAFF. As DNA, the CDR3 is TGCGCCAGCAGCCTTCCCGGGGGGACGAACACTGAAGCTTTCTTT. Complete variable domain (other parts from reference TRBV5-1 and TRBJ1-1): KAGVTQTPRYLIKTRGQQVTLSCSPISGHRSVSWYQQTPGQGLQFLFEYFSETQRNKGNFPGRFSGRQFSNSRSEMNVSTLELGDSALYLCASSLPGGTNTEAFFGQGTRLTVV.

CDR3 sequence: CAIKEAPGPNTGELFF. CDR3 DNA: TGTGCCATCAAGGAGGCACCGGGTCCCAACACCGGGGAGCTGTTTTTT. The V and J genes are TRBV10-3 and TRBJ2-2; maybe TRBD2 (5 bases). Trimming removed 7 bases from V and 2 bases from J, with 17 bases in between. The CDR3 is made up of 16 amino acids. CDR1 ENHRY and CDR2 SYGVKD come from the germline V gene.

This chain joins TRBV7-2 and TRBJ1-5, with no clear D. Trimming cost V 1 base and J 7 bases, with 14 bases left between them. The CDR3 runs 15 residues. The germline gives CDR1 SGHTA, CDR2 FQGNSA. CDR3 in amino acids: CASSLVSQIDQPQHF. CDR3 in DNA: TGTGCCAGCAGCTTAGTCTCACAGATTGACCAGCCCCAGCATTTT. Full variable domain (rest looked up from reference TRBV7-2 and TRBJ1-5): GAGVSQSPSNKVTEKGKDVELRCDPISGHTALYWYRQSLGQGLEFLIYFQGNSAPDKSGLPSDRFSAERTGGSVSTLTIQRTQQEDSAVYLCASSLVSQIDQPQHFGDGTRLSIL.

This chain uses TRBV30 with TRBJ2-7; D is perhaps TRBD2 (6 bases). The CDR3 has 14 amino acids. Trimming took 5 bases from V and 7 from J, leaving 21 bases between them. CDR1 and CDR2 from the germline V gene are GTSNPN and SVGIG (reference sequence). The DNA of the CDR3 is TGTGCCTGGGGTAGGGCAGGGAGAGGAGGGGAGCAGTACTTC. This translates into CAWGRAGRGGEQYF. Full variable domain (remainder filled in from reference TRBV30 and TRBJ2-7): SQTIHQWPATLVQPVGSPLSLECTVEGTSNPNLYWYRQAAGRGLQLLFYSVGIGQISSEVPQNLSASRPQDRQFILSSKKLLLSDSGFYLCAWGRAGRGGEQYFGPGTRLTVT.

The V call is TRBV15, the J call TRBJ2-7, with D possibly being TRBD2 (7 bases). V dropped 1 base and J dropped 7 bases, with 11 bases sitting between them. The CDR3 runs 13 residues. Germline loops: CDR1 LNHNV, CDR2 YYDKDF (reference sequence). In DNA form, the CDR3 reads TGTGCCACCAGCAGAGGGGGGGGCAGAGAGCAGTACTTC. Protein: CATSRGGGREQYF. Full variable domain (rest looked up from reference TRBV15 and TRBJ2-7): DAMVIQNPRYQVTQFGKPVTLSCSQTLNHNVMYWYQQKSSQAPKLLFHYYDKDFNNEADTPDNFQSRRPNTSFCFLDIRSPGLGDTAMYLCATSRGGGREQYFGPGTRLTVT.

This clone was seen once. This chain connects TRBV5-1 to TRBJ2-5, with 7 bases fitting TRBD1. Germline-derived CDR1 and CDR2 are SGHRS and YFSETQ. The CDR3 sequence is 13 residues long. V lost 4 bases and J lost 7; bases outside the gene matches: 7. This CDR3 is CASSRGQERTQYF. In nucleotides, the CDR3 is TGCGCCAGCAGCCGCGGACAGGAGAGGACCCAGTACTTC. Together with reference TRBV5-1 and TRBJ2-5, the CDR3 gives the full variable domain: KAGVTQTPRYLIKTRGQQVTLSCSPISGHRSVSWYQQTPGQGLQFLFEYFSETQRNKGNFPGRFSGRQFSNSRSEMNVSTLELGDSALYLCASSRGQERTQYFGPGTRLLVL.

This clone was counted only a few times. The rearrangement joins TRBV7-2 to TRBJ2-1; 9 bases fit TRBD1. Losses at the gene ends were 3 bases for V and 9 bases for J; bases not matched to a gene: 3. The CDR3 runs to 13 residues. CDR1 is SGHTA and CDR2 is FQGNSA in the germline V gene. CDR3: CASSFTGGGEQFF. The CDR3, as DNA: TGTGCCAGCAGCTTTACAGGGGGCGGTGAGCAGTTCTTC. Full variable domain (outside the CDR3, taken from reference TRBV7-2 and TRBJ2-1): GAGVSQSPSNKVTEKGKDVELRCDPISGHTALYWYRQSLGQGLEFLIYFQGNSAPDKSGLPSDRFSAERTGGSVSTLTIQRTQQEDSAVYLCASSFTGGGEQFFGPGTRLTVL.

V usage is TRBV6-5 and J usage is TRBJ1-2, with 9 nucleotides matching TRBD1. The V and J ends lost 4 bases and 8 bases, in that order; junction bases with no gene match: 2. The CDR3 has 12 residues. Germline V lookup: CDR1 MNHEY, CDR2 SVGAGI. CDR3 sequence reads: CASSSGTGGYTF. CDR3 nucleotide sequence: TGTGCCAGCAGTTCAGGGACAGGGGGCTACACCTTC.

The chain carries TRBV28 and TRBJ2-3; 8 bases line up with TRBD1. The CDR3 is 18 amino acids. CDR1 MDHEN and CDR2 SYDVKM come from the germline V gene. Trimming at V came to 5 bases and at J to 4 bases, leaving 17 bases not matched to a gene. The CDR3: CASSTKGQGLGAPDTQYF. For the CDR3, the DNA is TGTGCCAGCAGTACAAAAGGACAGGGACTGGGAGCGCCAGATACGCAGTATTTT. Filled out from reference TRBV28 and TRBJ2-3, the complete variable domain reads DVKVTQSSRYLVKRTGEKVFLECVQDMDHENMFWYRQDPGLGLRLIYFSYDVKMKEKGDIPEGYSVSREKKERFSLILESASTNQTSMYLCASSTKGQGLGAPDTQYFGPGTRLTVL.